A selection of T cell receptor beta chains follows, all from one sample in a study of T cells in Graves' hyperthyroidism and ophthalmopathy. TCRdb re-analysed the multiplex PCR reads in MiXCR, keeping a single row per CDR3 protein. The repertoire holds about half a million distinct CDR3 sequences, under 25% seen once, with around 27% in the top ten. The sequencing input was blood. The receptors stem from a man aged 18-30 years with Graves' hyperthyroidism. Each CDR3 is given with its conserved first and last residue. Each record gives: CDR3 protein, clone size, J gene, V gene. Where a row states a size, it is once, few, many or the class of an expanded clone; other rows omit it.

CDR3 protein: CSLPGRGYEQYF
clone size: few
J gene: TRBJ2-7
V gene: TRBV20-1

CDR3 protein: CASSSTGPGYTF
clone size: -
J gene: TRBJ1-2
V gene: TRBV7-9

CDR3 protein: CASSPLVAQAKNIQYF
clone size: few
J gene: TRBJ2-4
V gene: TRBV28

CDR3 protein: CARRLAGGETQYF
clone size: -
J gene: TRBJ2-5
V gene: TRBV2

CDR3 protein: CASSQGRTSGNTIYF
clone size: -
J gene: TRBJ1-3
V gene: TRBV27

CDR3 protein: CASRGQANQPQHF
clone size: many
J gene: TRBJ1-5
V gene: TRBV12-3/TRBV12-4

CDR3 protein: CSVGGTGDQPQHF
clone size: many
J gene: TRBJ1-5
V gene: TRBV29-1

CDR3 protein: CASSQVAGDTEAFF
clone size: -
J gene: TRBJ1-1
V gene: TRBV4-1

CDR3 protein: CASSLAILQPQHF
clone size: many
J gene: TRBJ1-5
V gene: TRBV6-1

CDR3 protein: CASSGIGGLLQETQYF
clone size: many
J gene: TRBJ2-5
V gene: TRBV6-1

CDR3 protein: CASSGLAGDTGELFF
clone size: many
J gene: TRBJ2-2
V gene: TRBV6-1

CDR3 protein: CASSSRTLETEAFF
clone size: many
J gene: TRBJ1-1
V gene: TRBV2

CDR3 protein: CASIEGGGKTEAFF
clone size: many
J gene: TRBJ1-1
V gene: TRBV6-2/TRBV6-3

CDR3 protein: CSASSRKTAFYEQYF
clone size: many
J gene: TRBJ2-7
V gene: TRBV20-1

CDR3 protein: CASTIGGGRVGHYGYTF
clone size: many
J gene: TRBJ1-2
V gene: TRBV28

CDR3 protein: CASSPTVLGQPQHF
clone size: -
J gene: TRBJ1-5
V gene: TRBV6-1

CDR3 protein: CASTQQGWNTEAFF
clone size: few
J gene: TRBJ1-1
V gene: TRBV6-1

CDR3 protein: CASHPGGPGGYTF
clone size: many
J gene: TRBJ1-2
V gene: TRBV19

CDR3 protein: CASSSEQGSQETQYF
clone size: -
J gene: TRBJ2-5
V gene: TRBV7-8

CDR3 protein: CASRNVLAGEQYF
clone size: many
J gene: TRBJ2-7
V gene: TRBV27

CDR3 protein: CASSAGQNNSPLHF
clone size: few
J gene: TRBJ1-6
V gene: TRBV28

CDR3 protein: CASSAPGTGSEPQHF
clone size: -
J gene: TRBJ1-5
V gene: TRBV28

CDR3 protein: CASSLMGRGQPQHF
clone size: -
J gene: TRBJ1-5
V gene: TRBV5-6

CDR3 protein: CSAPGTGSGTDTQYF
clone size: -
J gene: TRBJ2-3
V gene: TRBV20-1

CDR3 protein: CATSDRGLGELFF
clone size: -
J gene: TRBJ2-2
V gene: TRBV24-1

CDR3 protein: CAWSVQHFETQYF
clone size: many
J gene: TRBJ2-5
V gene: TRBV30

CDR3 protein: CASSMAGTGIREAFF
clone size: many
J gene: TRBJ1-1
V gene: TRBV19

CDR3 protein: CASTRQGDSPLHF
clone size: few
J gene: TRBJ1-6
V gene: TRBV6-1

CDR3 protein: CASSFQGHGELFF
clone size: many
J gene: TRBJ2-2
V gene: TRBV28

CDR3 protein: CASSGSGNTEAFF
clone size: many
J gene: TRBJ1-1
V gene: TRBV2

CDR3 protein: CASAKGGAPYEQYF
clone size: -
J gene: TRBJ2-7
V gene: TRBV12-3/TRBV12-4

CDR3 protein: CASSYWQGSPQETQYF
clone size: few
J gene: TRBJ2-5
V gene: TRBV6-5

CDR3 protein: CSATAPGGGNQPQHF
clone size: -
J gene: TRBJ1-5
V gene: TRBV20-1

CDR3 protein: CASSIKGDTVEQYF
clone size: -
J gene: TRBJ2-7
V gene: TRBV19

CDR3 protein: CASSPMSPTYEQYF
clone size: -
J gene: TRBJ2-7
V gene: TRBV18

CDR3 protein: CASSQTGQYTF
clone size: many
J gene: TRBJ1-2
V gene: TRBV4-1

CDR3 protein: CASRRPSGELFF
clone size: -
J gene: TRBJ2-2
V gene: TRBV12-3/TRBV12-4

CDR3 protein: CAWRPKIRNSPLHF
clone size: -
J gene: TRBJ1-6
V gene: TRBV30

CDR3 protein: CASSLRLAGGPNYEQYF
clone size: -
J gene: TRBJ2-7
V gene: TRBV11-2

CDR3 protein: CSVGRTYEQYF
clone size: many
J gene: TRBJ2-7
V gene: TRBV29-1

CDR3 protein: CASSPTGRARYEQYF
clone size: many
J gene: TRBJ2-7
V gene: TRBV27

CDR3 protein: CSAPQTASEAFF
clone size: many
J gene: TRBJ1-1
V gene: TRBV20-1

CDR3 protein: CASSLMGVEGYEQHF
clone size: -
J gene: TRBJ2-7
V gene: TRBV7-3

CDR3 protein: CSVEFQGGETQYF
clone size: -
J gene: TRBJ2-5
V gene: TRBV29-1

CDR3 protein: CASSPSGQGAYTGELFF
clone size: -
J gene: TRBJ2-2
V gene: TRBV11-1

CDR3 protein: CASRSHSRNTGELFF
clone size: many
J gene: TRBJ2-2
V gene: TRBV6-1

CDR3 protein: CASNPLDSGSSYEQYF
clone size: many
J gene: TRBJ2-7
V gene: TRBV28

CDR3 protein: CASSLAAGDTYEQYF
clone size: many
J gene: TRBJ2-7
V gene: TRBV5-1

CDR3 protein: CASSFSRNPRGYEQYF
clone size: many
J gene: TRBJ2-7
V gene: TRBV11-1

CDR3 protein: CATSDLWGKTQYF
clone size: once
J gene: TRBJ2-5
V gene: TRBV24-1

CDR3 protein: CASSQVHRGRGYGYTF
clone size: many
J gene: TRBJ1-2
V gene: TRBV3-1

CDR3 protein: CASSPGFGGQAGELFF
clone size: -
J gene: TRBJ2-2
V gene: TRBV19

CDR3 protein: CASSYAGRATGELFF
clone size: few
J gene: TRBJ2-2
V gene: TRBV6-5

CDR3 protein: CASSYSTWGGVYNEQFF
clone size: few
J gene: TRBJ2-1
V gene: TRBV6-2/TRBV6-3

CDR3 protein: CAISTTTGKTGELFF
clone size: -
J gene: TRBJ2-2
V gene: TRBV10-3

CDR3 protein: CASGLGPRGPHPYEQYF
clone size: many
J gene: TRBJ2-7
V gene: TRBV12-5

CDR3 protein: CGCGGDTEAFF
clone size: few
J gene: TRBJ1-1
V gene: TRBV20-1